This passage covers 13 T cell receptor beta chains from one sample sequenced in a study of control samples from healthy donors and cancer patients. Some clones are missing from TCRdb's copy, which holds only in-frame ones; the method was immunoSEQ multiplex PCR. The sample lists about 170,000 clones, roughly 89% occurring once. The source material was blood. The receptors here all came from a woman aged 25 to 45 in good health.

This clone was observed a single time. The chain employs TRBV19 and TRBJ1-2; weak D call: TRBD1 (5 bases). The ends were cut back, 3 bases at V and 0 bases at J, with 14 bases in the middle. There are 16 residues in the CDR3. Germline V gene lookup returns CDR1 LNHDA and CDR2 SQIVND (reference sequence). The CDR3 loop is CASSIYFQGANYGYTF. CDR3 sequence (DNA): TGTGCCAGTAGTATTTATTTCCAGGGAGCTAACTATGGCTACACCTTC.

V usage is TRBV11-3 and J usage is TRBJ2-1; 14 positions agree with TRBD2. This CDR3 has 16 residues. The V segment lost 2 bases and the J segment 10 bases; nucleotides outside the gene matches: 7. The germline V gene has CDR1 SGHNT and CDR2 YENEEA. In DNA, the CDR3 is TGTGCCAGCAGCTTACCGGGACTAGCGGGAGAGGGGGAGCAGTTCTTC. Residues: CASSLPGLAGEGEQFF.

The chain joins TRBV6-2 or TRBV6-3 to TRBJ2-1, with 13 positions matching TRBD2. The trim removed 6 bases at V and 10 bases at J, leaving 12 bases unmatched. The CDR3 has 16 residues. From germline, CDR1 is MNHEY and CDR2 SVGEGT. The CDR3 here is CASSPYTSGRAWEQFF. CDR3 in DNA: TGTGCCAGCAGCCCATATACTAGCGGGAGGGCCTGGGAGCAGTTCTTC.

In its sample, this clone was seen once. Written as DNA, the CDR3 is TGTGCCAGTAGTCCCCGAACAGGTTACAATGAGCAGTTCTTC. Residues: CASSPRTGYNEQFF. V gene TRBV19 combines with J gene TRBJ2-1, with D maybe TRBD1 (5 bases). The CDR3 is 14 amino acids. Trimming left V 5 bases short and J 4 bases short, with 12 bases between. Germline CDR1 reads LNHDA; CDR2 reads SQIVND (reference sequence).

V is TRBV12-5 and J is TRBJ2-1, with D possibly matching TRBD1 (6 bases). Germline CDR1 is LGHNT and CDR2 is FRNRAP. This CDR3 region has 13 residues. V lost 5 bases and J 4 bases, leaving 9 bases between the germline ends. CDR3 sequence: CASGRDRYNEQFF. The CDR3 nucleotides read TGTGCTAGTGGTAGAGACAGGTACAATGAGCAGTTCTTC.

The genes are TRBV3-1 (or the pseudogene TRBV3-2) and TRBJ1-1; D perhaps matches TRBD1 (5 bases). CDR3 length equals 14 residues. V was clipped by 2 bases and J by 4 bases, with 11 bases between them. Per the germline V gene, CDR1 is LGHDT and CDR2 is YNNKEL (reference sequence). The CDR3 reads CASSQFQGVTEAFF. CDR3 in DNA: TGTGCCAGCAGCCAATTCCAGGGAGTCACTGAAGCTTTCTTT.

The rearrangement uses TRBV5-7 and TRBJ1-5; 10 bases agree with TRBD1. TRBV5-7 is annotated as an ORF whose role is uncertain. The ends lost 3 bases at V and 5 bases at J; junction bases unmatched: 2. The CDR3 is 14 residues long. CDR3 sequence (DNA): TGTGCCAGCAGCTCGGACAGGGGGGATCAGCCCCAGCATTTT. Protein product: CASSSDRGDQPQHF.

The J gene is TRBJ2-2, the V gene TRBV7-9, with D possibly matching TRBD2 (5 bases). Germline-derived CDR1 and CDR2 are SEHNR and FQNEAQ (reference sequence). Trimming took off 5 bases at V and 5 bases at J, with 12 bases between the two ends. This CDR3 spans 14 amino acids. CDR3: CASSRQRGTGELFF. The CDR3 DNA sequence: TGTGCCAGCAGCCGACAAAGAGGGACCGGGGAGCTGTTTTTT.

The chain has TRBV18 and TRBJ1-3; possibly TRBD1 for D (6 bases). The CDR3 contains 15 residues. V lost 2 bases and J 0 bases, leaving 8 bases between the germline ends. Germline CDR1 is KGHSH and CDR2 is LQKENI. CDR3 loop: CASSPDRFSGNTIYF. The CDR3 region has the DNA TGTGCCAGCTCACCAGACAGGTTCTCTGGAAACACCATATATTTT.

The V gene is TRBV12-5, the J gene TRBJ2-1; maybe TRBD1 (5 bases). Germline CDR1 is LGHNT and CDR2 is FRNRAP. Trimming removed 0 bases from V and 5 bases from J, with 14 bases in between. The CDR3 has 16 amino acids. The CDR3 DNA sequence: TGTGCTAGTGGTTTGGTAATGTGGGGCAGAAACAATGAGCAGTTCTTC. Translating it yields CASGLVMWGRNNEQFF.

The chain uses TRBV15 and TRBJ2-5; 7 nucleotides agree with TRBD1. The V segment lost 1 base and the J segment 3 bases; nucleotides outside the gene matches: 5. The CDR3 totals 15 residues. In germline, CDR1 is LNHNV, CDR2 YYDKDF (reference sequence). The DNA for the CDR3 is TGTGCCACCAGCAGAGGGGAAGGGGGCAAAGAGACCCAGTACTTC. This codes for CATSRGEGGKETQYF.

A single count supports this clone. The chain uses TRBV6-2 or TRBV6-3 and TRBJ2-1; D is perhaps TRBD1 (5 bases). The germline gives CDR1 MNHEY, CDR2 SVGEGT. The CDR3 has 13 amino acids. Deletions cut 5 bases from V and 4 bases from J, with 9 bases between. The CDR3 DNA sequence: TGTGCCAGCAGTCCACAGGCGTACAATGAGCAGTTCTTC. It specifies CASSPQAYNEQFF.

This clone was found a few times. The chain uses TRBV5-1 and TRBJ2-1, with 16 bases that match TRBD2. V lost 4 bases to trimming and J lost 10 bases; unmatched junction nucleotides: 5. CDR1 SGHRS and CDR2 YFSETQ come from the germline V gene. CDR3 size: 15 residues. CDR3: CASSPGLAGGREQFF. DNA of the CDR3: TGCGCCAGCAGCCCGGGACTAGCGGGGGGGCGGGAGCAGTTCTTC.